This entry concerns a single TCR beta chain. In the study's own analysis: The authors estimated nucleated cell counts from reference gene primer amplification. Assay used: immunoSEQ multiplex PCR; TCRdb lists only in-frame clones, some missing. V, J and clone size were drawn from that table, and D and trimming were deduced from the DNA. This sample yields about 120,000 clones, of which more than 75% are seen a single time; 1.1% to 1.5% belongs to the top ten. This sample is drawn from a study of blood T cell repertoires in COVID-19. For the study at large: Material from acute and convalescent COVID-19 was sourced from the United States, Italy and Spain. Sources were T cells, B-cell-depleted T cells, or PBMCs; the material itself was cDNA or gDNA.

The CDR3 has 17 residues. The ends were cut back, 2 bases at V and 2 bases at J, with 15 bases in the middle. Germline V CDR1 and CDR2: LGHNA, YNFKEQ. The receptor was derived from a man aged 40-49 years with acute or convalescent COVID-19. Sequencing was performed on peripheral blood. V and J are TRBV4-2 and TRBJ1-4; D is perhaps TRBD1 (5 bases). The CDR3 sequence is CASSQSERGRTNEKLFF. The DNA of the CDR3 is TGTGCCAGCAGCCAATCAGAGCGGGGGAGGACTAATGAAAAACTGTTTTTT.